The next 6 T cell receptor beta chains were all read from a single sample in a study of cytomegalovirus exposure and HLA in healthy donors. With 60 Vbeta and 13 Jbeta primers, the PCR was carried out. The assay was immunoSEQ multiplex PCR, and TCRdb's table has in-frame clones only and misses some. Found here are around 50,000 clones, around 83% of them singletons; the top ten hold around 4.1%. The specimen sequenced was PBMCs. The receptors here all came from a man aged 25-45 years in good health and CMV-seronegative.

This clone turned up a few times. The rearrangement uses TRBV13 and TRBJ2-7, with D possibly being TRBD2 (6 bases). V lost 5 bases, J lost 5 bases, and 16 bases lay in between. The CDR3 is 14 residues long. Germline V gene data show CDR1 as PRHDT and CDR2 as FYEKMQ (reference sequence). CDR3 protein: CASSLSSGSHEQYF. The CDR3 DNA is TGTGCCAGCAGCCTTTCCTCCGGGAGTCACGAGCAGTACTTC.

This chain uses TRBV6-5 with TRBJ2-1; D not resolved. The CDR3 consists of 14 residues. Germline V CDR1 and CDR2: MNHEY, SVGAGI. The V and J ends lost 5 bases and 0 bases respectively, with 8 bases between them. The CDR3 region is CASSVESSYNEQFF. The CDR3 coding sequence is TGTGCCAGCAGTGTAGAGTCCTCCTACAATGAGCAGTTCTTC.

The J gene is TRBJ2-4, the V gene TRBV7-9; D might be TRBD2 (5 bases). The length of the CDR3 is 16 residues. CDR1 SEHNR and CDR2 FQNEAQ come from the germline V gene (reference sequence). The germline V and J ends were trimmed by 0 bases and 6 bases, with 15 bases remaining between them. CDR3 DNA: TGTGCCAGCAGCTTAGCGTCGCGGGCCCCGGGAAACATTCAGTACTTC. The encoded protein is CASSLASRAPGNIQYF.

The chain carries TRBV6-5 and TRBJ2-7; D call uncertain. Germline V gene sequence: CDR1 MNHEY, CDR2 SVGAGI. CDR3 length: 16 amino acids. Between the trimmed V and J ends, which lost 0 bases and 1 base, there was a span of 13 bases. The CDR3 protein is CASSYSAGSGSYEQYF. The CDR3 nucleotides are TGTGCCAGCAGTTACTCAGCAGGTTCCGGATCCTACGAGCAGTACTTC.

This clone was recorded only once. This sequence joins TRBV5-4 and TRBJ2-1, with 9 bases aligning to TRBD1. After removal of 4 bases from V and 5 bases from J, the junction contained 10 bases not matched to a gene. The CDR3 extends over 16 amino acids. Germline CDR1 and CDR2: SGHNT and YYREEE (reference sequence). The CDR3 sequence: CASSTVQGAENNEQFF. The CDR3 nucleotides read TGTGCCAGCAGCACTGTACAGGGGGCGGAAAACAATGAGCAGTTCTTC.

This chain connects TRBV7-9 to TRBJ2-5, with 8 positions matching TRBD2. After removal of 4 bases from V and 2 bases from J, the junction contained 3 bases not matched to a gene. Germline CDR1 is SEHNR and CDR2 is FQNEAQ (reference sequence). The CDR3 covers 14 residues. The CDR3 DNA reads TGTGCCAGCAGCTCGCGGGGGGCGCAAGAGACCCAGTACTTC. The encoded protein is CASSSRGAQETQYF.